A single sample gave rise to the 31 T cell receptor beta chains below, sequenced in a study of T cell responses to AZD1222 COVID-19 vaccine. TCRdb's copy holds only in-frame clones and misses some; the assay was immunoSEQ multiplex PCR. Of 95,000 to 110,000 clones in the sample, 80% to 95% were seen once. The sample here was peripheral blood, taken 28 days after the second AZD1222 dose. These receptors came from an adult who received the AZD1222 COVID-19 vaccine.

V is TRBV7-9 and J is TRBJ2-7, with TRBD1 matching over 10 bases. The junction had 6 bases not matched to a gene; V was cut back by 5 bases and J by 5 bases. CDR3 size: 14 residues. Germline assignment: CDR1 SEHNR and CDR2 FQNEAQ (reference sequence). DNA of the CDR3: TGTGCCAGCAGCATCGGACAGGGGGTAAACGAGCAGTACTTC. Its protein is CASSIGQGVNEQYF.

This clone was counted a few times. V gene TRBV3-1 (or the pseudogene TRBV3-2) combines with J gene TRBJ2-7; D is undetermined. Germline-derived CDR1 and CDR2 are LGHDT and YNNKEL (reference sequence). The CDR3 spans 11 residues. Trimming took off 1 base at V and 5 bases at J, with 3 bases between the two ends. The CDR3: CASSQAHEQYF. The DNA for the CDR3 is TGTGCCAGCAGCCAAGCCCACGAGCAGTACTTC.

V and J are TRBV5-1 and TRBJ2-7, with 7 bases aligning to TRBD1. The V gene end was trimmed by 4 bases and the J gene end by 4 bases; junction bases not matched to a gene: 8. The CDR3 sequence is 14 residues long. The V gene's germline CDR1 is SGHRS and CDR2 YFSETQ. The CDR3 spells CASSPGTEGYEQYF. Written as DNA, the CDR3 is TGCGCCAGCAGCCCAGGGACAGAAGGATACGAGCAGTACTTC.

The V and J genes are TRBV2 and TRBJ1-6; D is uncertain. This CDR3 comprises 13 residues. V was trimmed by 2 bases and J by 6 bases, leaving 5 bases between them. The germline V gene encodes CDR1 SNHLY and CDR2 FYNNEI. The CDR3 nucleotides read TGTGCCAGCAGTGAATCTTTTAATTCACCCCTCCACTTT. Amino acids: CASSESFNSPLHF.

With respect to this clone: One junction end does not reproduce the germline sequence, and a read error may be involved. DNA for the CDR3: TGTGCCAGTAGGATAGGGGCGCAGGGCTACACCTTC. It yields the protein CASRIGAQGYTF. The chain is built from TRBV19 and TRBJ1-2, with D possibly being TRBD1 (5 bases). Germline V lookup: CDR1 LNHDA, CDR2 SQIVND (reference sequence). The CDR3 extends over 12 amino acids.

This clone is a singleton in its sample. The V and J genes are TRBV30 and TRBJ2-7, with 10 positions matching TRBD1. With 3 bases clipped from V and 3 bases from J, the junction kept 8 bases outside the gene matches. Per the germline V gene, CDR1 is GTSNPN and CDR2 is SVGIG (reference sequence). This CDR3 is 15 amino acids long. The CDR3 is CAWSRDRGLGYEQYF. DNA for the CDR3: TGTGCCTGGAGCCGGGACAGGGGCCTAGGCTACGAGCAGTACTTC.

This chain joins TRBV6-5 and TRBJ1-5; D unresolved. Looked up from germline, CDR1 is MNHEY and CDR2 is SVGAGI. CDR3 length: 15 amino acids. V was cut by 8 bases and J by 2 bases, with 16 bases left in between. The CDR3 sequence is CASLDQGRGNQPQHF. The DNA for the CDR3 is TGTGCCAGCCTGGATCAAGGTAGGGGCAATCAGCCCCAGCATTTT.

The chain employs TRBV28 and TRBJ2-7; D gene unclear. The germline gives CDR1 MDHEN, CDR2 SYDVKM. The CDR3 is made up of 14 amino acids. Trimming took 5 bases from V and 1 from J, leaving 12 bases between them. CDR3 coding DNA: TGTGCCAGCAGTACGCCCGGCTGGTCCTACGAGCAGTACTTC. Its protein is CASSTPGWSYEQYF.

This sequence joins TRBV5-1 and TRBJ2-2, with 7 bases that match TRBD2. Trimming removed 1 base from V and 10 bases from J; junction bases left unmatched: 10. CDR1 is SGHRS and CDR2 is YFSETQ in the germline V gene. There are 15 residues in the CDR3. This chain's CDR3 is CASSLLTGGLQELFF. The CDR3 nucleotides are TGCGCCAGCAGCTTGTTGACGGGGGGACTACAGGAGCTGTTTTTT.

The chain is built from TRBV15 and TRBJ1-4; D call uncertain. The V gene lost 0 bases and the J gene lost 8 bases, with 7 bases spanning the gap. The germline gives CDR1 LNHNV, CDR2 YYDKDF (reference sequence). The CDR3 extends over 13 amino acids. The CDR3 bases are TGTGCCACCAGCAGAGATTTGGAGGAAAAACTGTTTTTT. It translates to CATSRDLEEKLFF.

The rearrangement uses TRBV30 and TRBJ1-6; D is possibly TRBD1 (5 bases). This CDR3 contains 15 residues. Germline values: CDR1 GTSNPN, CDR2 SVGIG (reference sequence). Deletions cut 2 bases from V and 7 bases from J, with 15 bases between. Here the CDR3 reads CAWSSFGQRNSPLHF. In nucleotides, the CDR3 is TGTGCCTGGAGTTCATTTGGACAAAGGAATTCACCCCTCCACTTT.

The chain carries TRBV3-1 (or the pseudogene TRBV3-2) and TRBJ2-1; D is undetermined. Trimming took 1 base from V and 8 from J, leaving 6 bases between them. The CDR3 runs to 12 residues. Germline V gene data show CDR1 as LGHDT and CDR2 as YNNKEL (reference sequence). CDR3 amino acids: CASSQGTYEQFF. The CDR3 region has the DNA TGTGCCAGCAGCCAAGGAACGTATGAGCAGTTCTTC.

This chain links TRBV5-8 with TRBJ1-5, with D perhaps matching TRBD1 (5 bases). Trimming shortened V by 4 bases and J by 0 bases, and 14 bases separated the two germline ends. The CDR3 consists of 16 residues. The germline CDR1 and CDR2 sequences are SGHTS and YDEGEE. The CDR3 DNA reads TGTGCCAGCAGCAGAGGGGCTCATAGTAGCAATCAGCCCCAGCATTTT. Its protein is CASSRGAHSSNQPQHF.

The chain combines TRBV7-2 with TRBJ1-1; TRBD1 is a possible D gene (5 bases). V lost 5 bases, J lost 2 bases, and 21 bases lay in between. Per the germline V gene, CDR1 is SGHTA and CDR2 is FQGNSA. This CDR3 comprises 17 residues. The CDR3: CASSPIRMRGPNTEAFF. In nucleotides, the CDR3 is TGTGCCAGCAGCCCTATCAGAATGCGGGGCCCTAACACTGAAGCTTTCTTT.

CDR3 amino acids: CASSRAPNEKLFF. CDR3 DNA sequence: TGTGCCAGCAGTAGGGCTCCTAATGAAAAACTGTTTTTT. The V and J genes are TRBV11-2 and TRBJ1-4; unclear D gene. Trimming shortened V by 6 bases and J by 3 bases, and 8 bases separated the two germline ends. Germline CDR1 SGHAT, CDR2 FQNNGV. The CDR3 is 13 amino acids.

This chain links TRBV29-1 with TRBJ2-1, with TRBD2 matching 12 bases. V lost 7 bases, J lost 5 bases, and 6 bases stayed unmatched. The CDR3 totals 14 residues. The germline gives CDR1 SQVTM, CDR2 ANQGSEA. CDR3 protein: CSGHGLAGNNEQFF. DNA for the CDR3: TGCAGCGGCCACGGACTAGCGGGAAACAATGAGCAGTTCTTC.

This clone was observed a single time. The V gene is TRBV7-9, the J gene TRBJ2-5, with TRBD2 matching over 7 bases. Germline lookup yields CDR1 SEHNR and CDR2 FQNEAQ (reference sequence). The CDR3 extends over 16 amino acids. Trimming at V came to 1 base and at J to 5 bases, leaving 10 bases not matched to a gene. CDR3 coding DNA: TGTGCCAGCAGCTTAGTTGGCCTGACTAGCTTGGAGACCCAGTACTTC. As protein: CASSLVGLTSLETQYF.

This clone came up once. The genes are TRBV3-1 (or the pseudogene TRBV3-2) and TRBJ2-3; tentative D call: TRBD2 (5 bases). The CDR3 totals 13 residues. Germline assignment: CDR1 LGHDT and CDR2 YNNKEL (reference sequence). V lost 0 bases to trimming and J lost 8 bases, with 9 bases between them. CDR3 amino acids: CASSQDTAVTQYF. DNA for the CDR3: TGTGCCAGCAGCCAAGACACAGCGGTTACGCAGTATTTT.

This chain uses TRBV5-6 with TRBJ2-2; the match to TRBD2 covers 7 bases. Looked up from germline, CDR1 is SGHDT and CDR2 is YYEEEE. J was trimmed by 5 bases and V by 3 bases; bases with no gene match: 13. This CDR3 region has 17 residues. The CDR3 DNA reads TGTGCCAGCAGCTCCACCGGGCGGGAGAGGGTAACCGGGGAGCTGTTTTTT. This sequence encodes CASSSTGRERVTGELFF.

This clone appeared a single time. The V call is TRBV28, the J call TRBJ2-7; D ambiguous. Germline V gene sequence: CDR1 MDHEN, CDR2 SYDVKM. Trimming shortened V by 6 bases and J by 7 bases, and 13 bases separated the two germline ends. The CDR3 totals 12 residues. CDR3 protein: CASSTSTREQYF. Written as DNA, the CDR3 is TGTGCCAGCAGCACCTCTACGAGGGAGCAGTACTTC.

The gene calls are TRBV4-2 and TRBJ2-5, with D tentatively TRBD2 (5 bases). The CDR3 consists of 15 residues. V dropped 0 bases and J dropped 5 bases, with 13 bases sitting between them. Germline V gene sequence: CDR1 LGHNA, CDR2 YNFKEQ. CDR3: CASSQDRVGEETQYF. CDR3 in DNA: TGTGCCAGCAGCCAAGACCGGGTTGGGGAGGAGACCCAGTACTTC.

This clone was recorded a few times. The chain carries TRBV5-8 and TRBJ2-3, with D hard to call. The CDR3 length is 14 residues. In germline, CDR1 is SGHTS, CDR2 YDEGEE. Between the trimmed V and J ends, which lost 9 bases and 2 bases, there was a span of 16 bases. CDR3 nucleotides: TGTGCCATTACCCCCCTAGGAATCACAGATACGCAGTATTTT. Protein sequence: CAITPLGITDTQYF.

The CDR3 is CASSLVSGTTGELFF. The CDR3 DNA is TGCGCCAGCAGCTTGGTCTCAGGAACCACCGGGGAGCTGTTTTTT. The rearrangement joins TRBV5-1 to TRBJ2-2; D gene uncertain. Germline V gene lookup returns CDR1 SGHRS and CDR2 YFSETQ. The CDR3 totals 15 residues. The germline V and J ends were trimmed by 0 bases and 4 bases, with 10 bases remaining between them.

This clone was seen once. The chain recombines TRBV5-1 with TRBJ1-5; possibly TRBD1 for D (5 bases). CDR1 SGHRS and CDR2 YFSETQ come from the germline V gene. This CDR3 spans 15 amino acids. V was clipped by 1 base and J by 5 bases, with 13 bases between them. Here the CDR3 DNA reads TGCGCCAGCAGCTTGTGGGGGGTCCCCGATCAGCCCCAGCATTTT. Translation gives CASSLWGVPDQPQHF. Supplemented by reference TRBV5-1 and TRBJ1-5, the full variable domain reads KAGVTQTPRYLIKTRGQQVTLSCSPISGHRSVSWYQQTPGQGLQFLFEYFSETQRNKGNFPGRFSGRQFSNSRSEMNVSTLELGDSALYLCASSLWGVPDQPQHFGDGTRLSIL.

The chain has TRBV7-9 and TRBJ1-2, with unresolved D. The CDR3 contains 13 residues. Trimming left V 1 base short and J 9 bases short, with 12 bases between. The germline V gene has CDR1 SEHNR and CDR2 FQNEAQ (reference sequence). The CDR3 coding sequence is TGTGCCAGCAGCTTAGACCAGATGGGAAGCTACACCTTC. Translating gives CASSLDQMGSYTF.

The chain has TRBV7-3 and TRBJ1-1; D unclear. Germline V CDR1 and CDR2: SGHTA, FQGTGA. This CDR3 contains 15 residues. Trimming left V 1 base short and J 0 bases short, with 9 bases between. The CDR3 nucleotides are TGTGCCAGCAGCTTAATTGGCGGAATGAACACTGAAGCTTTCTTT. It codes for CASSLIGGMNTEAFF.

V is TRBV5-1 and J is TRBJ1-1; tentatively, D is TRBD1 (5 bases). The CDR3 consists of 14 residues. Trimming removed 4 bases from V and 0 bases from J, with 10 bases in between. CDR1 is SGHRS and CDR2 is YFSETQ in the germline V gene. The CDR3 bases are TGCGCCAGCAGCCTACAGACAGTGAACACTGAAGCTTTCTTT. This sequence encodes CASSLQTVNTEAFF.

The chain carries TRBV21-1 and TRBJ2-2; TRBD2, the table's D call, was not compared with the DNA. TRBV21-1 is assigned pseudogene status. The CDR3 extends over 18 amino acids. The CDR3 DNA reads as TGTGCCAGCAGCAAAGATGGGACTAGCGGGGGGAACACCGGGGAGCTGTTTTTT. Its protein is CASSKDGTSGGNTGELFF.

V and J are TRBV14 and TRBJ2-7; D is unclear. V was cut by 0 bases and J by 3 bases, with 6 bases left in between. CDR1 and CDR2 from the germline V gene are SGHDN and FVKESK. CDR3 length: 13 amino acids. CDR3: CASSQEILYEQYF. In DNA, the CDR3 is TGTGCCAGCAGCCAAGAGATACTCTACGAGCAGTACTTC.

This chain connects TRBV6-1 to TRBJ1-5, with D maybe TRBD1 (5 bases). The germline V gene encodes CDR1 MNHNS and CDR2 SASEGT. V was trimmed by 3 bases and J by 7 bases, leaving 10 bases between them. The CDR3 is 13 residues long. The CDR3 DNA reads as TGTGCCAGCAGTGACAGGGAGGGACAGCCCCAGCATTTT. It yields the protein CASSDREGQPQHF.

V usage is TRBV10-3 and J usage is TRBJ1-4, with unresolved D. CDR1 and CDR2 (germline): ENHRY, SYGVKD. With 5 bases removed from V and 8 bases from J, the gap between germline ends came to 9 bases. The CDR3 totals 12 residues. Here the CDR3 reads CAISPDGEKLFF. The CDR3 nucleotides are TGTGCCATCAGTCCCGACGGAGAAAAACTGTTTTTT.